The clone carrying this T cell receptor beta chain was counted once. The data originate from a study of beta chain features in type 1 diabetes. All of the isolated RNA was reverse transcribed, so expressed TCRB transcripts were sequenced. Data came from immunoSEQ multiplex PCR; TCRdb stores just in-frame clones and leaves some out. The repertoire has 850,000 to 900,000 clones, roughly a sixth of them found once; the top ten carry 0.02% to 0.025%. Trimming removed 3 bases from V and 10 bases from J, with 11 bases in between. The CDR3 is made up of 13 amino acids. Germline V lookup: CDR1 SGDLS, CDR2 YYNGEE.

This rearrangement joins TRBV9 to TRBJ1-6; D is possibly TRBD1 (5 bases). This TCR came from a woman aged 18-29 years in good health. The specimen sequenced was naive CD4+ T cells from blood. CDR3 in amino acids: CASSARVESPLHF. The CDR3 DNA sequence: TGTGCCAGCAGCGCCAGGGTCGAGTCACCCCTCCACTTT. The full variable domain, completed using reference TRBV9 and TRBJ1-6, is DSGVTQTPKHLITATGQRVTLRCSPRSGDLSVYWYQQSLDQGLQFLIQYYNGEERAKGNILERFSAQQFPDLHSELNLSSLELGDSALYFCASSARVESPLHFGNGTRLTVT.